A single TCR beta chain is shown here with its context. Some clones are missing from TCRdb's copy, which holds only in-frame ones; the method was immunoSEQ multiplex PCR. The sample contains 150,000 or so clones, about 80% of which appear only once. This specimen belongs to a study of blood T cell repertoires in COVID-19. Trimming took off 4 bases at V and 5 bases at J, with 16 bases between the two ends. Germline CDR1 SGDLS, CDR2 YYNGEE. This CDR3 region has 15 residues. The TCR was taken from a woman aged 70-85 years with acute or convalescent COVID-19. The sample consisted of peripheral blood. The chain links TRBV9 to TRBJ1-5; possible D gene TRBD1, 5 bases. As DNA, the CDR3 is TGTGCCAGCAGCCGCGGCGGGGGGTTTGATCAGCCCCAGCATTTT. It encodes CASSRGGGFDQPQHF.